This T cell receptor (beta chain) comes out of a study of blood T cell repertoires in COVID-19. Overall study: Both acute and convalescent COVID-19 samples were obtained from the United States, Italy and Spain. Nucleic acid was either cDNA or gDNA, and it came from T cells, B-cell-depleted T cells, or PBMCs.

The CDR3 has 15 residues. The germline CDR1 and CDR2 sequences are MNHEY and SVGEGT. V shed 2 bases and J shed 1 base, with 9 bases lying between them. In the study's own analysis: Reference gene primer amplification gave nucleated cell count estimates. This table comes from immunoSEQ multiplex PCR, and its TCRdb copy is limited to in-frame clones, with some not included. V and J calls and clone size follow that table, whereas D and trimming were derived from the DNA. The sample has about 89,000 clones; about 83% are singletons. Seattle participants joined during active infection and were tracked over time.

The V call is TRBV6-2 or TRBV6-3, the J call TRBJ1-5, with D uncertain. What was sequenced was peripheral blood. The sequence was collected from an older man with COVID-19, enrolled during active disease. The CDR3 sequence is CASSYAVQSNQPQHF. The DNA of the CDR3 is TGTGCCAGCAGTTACGCGGTCCAGAGCAATCAGCCCCAGCATTTT.